Below are 8 T cell receptor beta chains sequenced from a single sample in a study of pediatric ulcerative colitis. TCRdb's table, derived via immunoSEQ multiplex PCR, lists solely in-frame clones and lacks some. The sample lists 50,000 to 65,000 clones, approximately 87% occurring once. The specimen was blood. The origin of the receptors is a boy aged 10-17 years with severe ulcerative colitis.

The genes are TRBV27 and TRBJ1-6, with 9 positions matching TRBD1. The CDR3 extends over 17 amino acids. V was clipped by 6 bases and J by 3 bases; unmatched bases: 9. Germline V gene sequence: CDR1 MNHEY, CDR2 SMNVEV (reference sequence). The CDR3 is CASSRTGQGIYNSPLHF. For the CDR3, the DNA is TGTGCCAGCAGCCGTACGGGACAGGGAATCTATAATTCACCCCTCCACTTT.

The gene calls are TRBV6-5 and TRBJ2-7; D gene ambiguous. Per the germline V gene, CDR1 is MNHEY and CDR2 is SVGAGI. This CDR3 contains 14 residues. V lost 4 bases and J lost 7, with 17 bases in between. The CDR3 loop reads CASSSAPLEVEQYF. The CDR3 nucleotides read TGTGCCAGCAGTTCCGCCCCCCTAGAGGTGGAGCAGTACTTC.

The chain employs TRBV27 and TRBJ1-5; possibly TRBD1 for D (5 bases). Germline CDR1 is MNHEY and CDR2 is SMNVEV (reference sequence). The germline V and J ends were trimmed by 6 bases and 4 bases, with 13 bases remaining between them. The CDR3 is 14 residues long. The CDR3 sequence is CASRRDGGNQPQHF. CDR3 nucleotides: TGTGCCAGCAGGAGGGACGGGGGAAATCAGCCCCAGCATTTT.

The count of this clone is one. The chain links TRBV6-6 to TRBJ2-7; 9 positions match TRBD2. The V gene's germline CDR1 is MNHNY and CDR2 SVGAGI (reference sequence). V lost 6 bases to trimming and J lost 11 bases; unmatched junction nucleotides: 8. CDR3 length equals 12 residues. The CDR3 DNA follows: TGTGCCAGCAGGGCTCGTGGCGGGAGGGAGTACTTC. Its protein is CASRARGGREYF.

V is TRBV13 and J is TRBJ2-1; 8 bases match TRBD2. The trim removed 2 bases at V and 4 bases at J, leaving 4 bases unmatched. CDR1 is PRHDT, CDR2 FYEKMQ, per germline (reference sequence). The CDR3 contains 15 residues. The CDR3 nucleotides are TGTGCCAGCAGCTTACCCCAGCGGGGGTACAATGAGCAGTTCTTC. This codes for CASSLPQRGYNEQFF.

This clone was detected a few times. The CDR3 reads CASSQSVQAPRDRFGGYTF. The CDR3 DNA is TGCGCCAGCAGTCAATCTGTGCAGGCGCCCCGCGACAGGTTTGGTGGCTACACCTTC. This rearrangement joins TRBV23-1 to TRBJ1-2; tentatively, D is TRBD1 (6 bases). TRBV23-1 carries the ORF label, with uncertain function. The CDR3 sequence is 19 residues long. Trimming cost V 0 bases and J 7 bases, with 27 bases left between them.

The CDR3 region is CASSSSTGIGNTIYF. Here the CDR3 DNA reads TGTGCCAGCAGCTCGAGCACAGGGATCGGAAACACCATATATTTT. The gene calls are TRBV7-6 and TRBJ1-3; tentative D call: TRBD1 (6 bases). CDR3 length: 15 residues. Germline V gene data show CDR1 as SGHVS and CDR2 as FNYEAQ. V lost 4 bases to trimming and J lost 4 bases, with 14 bases between them.

The rearrangement uses TRBV30 and TRBJ1-1, with a weak D call TRBD1 (5 bases). The V end lost 4 bases, the J end lost 2 bases, and 11 bases lay between the germline ends. Germline loops: CDR1 GTSNPN, CDR2 SVGIG (reference sequence). The CDR3 totals 13 residues. The CDR3 loop reads CAWNGQTNTEAFF. CDR3 nucleotides: TGTGCCTGGAATGGACAAACAAACACTGAAGCTTTCTTT. The full variable domain, completed using reference TRBV30 and TRBJ1-1, is SQTIHQWPATLVQPVGSPLSLECTVEGTSNPNLYWYRQAAGRGLQLLFYSVGIGQISSEVPQNLSASRPQDRQFILSSKKLLLSDSGFYLCAWNGQTNTEAFFGQGTRLTVV.